This T cell receptor (beta chain) was documented in a study of tumor and adjacent non-tumor tissue in lung cancer. A modified ARM-PCR protocol with three rounds of nested PCR amplified TCRbeta. In TCRdb, the multiplex PCR reads were re-called with MiXCR into one record per CDR3 protein. The sample contains approximately 120,000 distinct CDR3 sequences, over 65% of which appear only once. The germline V and J ends were trimmed by 1 base and 8 bases, with 14 bases remaining between them. This CDR3 comprises 14 residues. Germline V gene sequence: CDR1 LGHNA, CDR2 YSLEER. This clonotype was seen at least ten times. RNA was extracted from bulk tissue without any cell sorting.

The sequence was obtained from a man aged 25-45 years with non-small cell lung cancer. The V call is TRBV4-3, the J call TRBJ1-2; the D is unclear. The sequenced sample was lung tumor tissue. CDR3 sequence reads: CASSQVYGGSGYTF. The CDR3, as DNA: TGCGCCAGCAGCCAAGTATACGGCGGGTCCGGCTACACCTTC.